A single sample gave rise to the 17 T cell receptor beta chains below, sequenced in a study of coeliac disease. The assay was immunoSEQ multiplex PCR, and TCRdb's table has in-frame clones only and misses some. Altogether over 5,500 clones are present, around 62% being singletons, with the ten largest covering 15% to 25%. The sequenced material came from lymphocytes from the gut lamina propria. The receptors shown here come from a man between 60 and 75 years old with celiac disease on a gluten-free diet.

This clone was seen only once. The gene calls are TRBV27 and TRBJ2-3; possibly TRBD1 for D (6 bases). The germline CDR1 and CDR2 sequences are MNHEY and SMNVEV (reference sequence). This CDR3 is built from 15 residues. V was pared by 6 bases and J by 6 bases, with 19 bases between. CDR3 DNA: TGTGCCAGCAGCCGACAGGTTTCAAGGGGGGATACGCAGTATTTT. Its protein is CASSRQVSRGDTQYF.

The V gene is TRBV7-6, the J gene TRBJ2-5, with 7 bases lining up with TRBD2. V lost 3 bases to trimming and J lost 1 base; unmatched junction nucleotides: 5. CDR1 is SGHVS, CDR2 FNYEAQ, per germline. CDR3 length: 15 residues. DNA of the CDR3: TGTGCCAGCAGCTTCAGCGGGGACTTCCAAGAGACCCAGTACTTC. Translating gives CASSFSGDFQETQYF.

Here the CDR3 reads CASSPRGGSSYEQYF. The CDR3 region has the DNA TGTGCCAGCAGCCCAAGGGGAGGCAGTTCCTACGAGCAGTACTTC. V gene TRBV7-3 combines with J gene TRBJ2-7, with D perhaps TRBD2 (6 bases). Germline V CDR1 and CDR2: SGHTA, FQGTGA. The CDR3 totals 15 residues. V lost 5 bases, J lost 1 base, and 15 bases lay in between.

The chain recombines TRBV15 with TRBJ1-2; the D gene is possibly TRBD1 (6 bases). CDR3 size: 18 residues. Per germline, CDR1 LNHNV and CDR2 YYDKDF (reference sequence). Trimming removed 0 bases from V and 6 bases from J, with 23 bases in between. CDR3 sequence reads: CATSRDRPRAGERNGYTF. The CDR3, as DNA: TGTGCCACCAGCAGAGACCGGCCCCGGGCAGGGGAAAGGAATGGCTACACCTTC.

The gene calls are TRBV28 and TRBJ2-5, with TRBD2 as a possible D gene (6 bases). TRBJ2-7 matches the DNA end more closely, so the J call is doubtful. The CDR3 is made up of 13 amino acids. Germline V lookup: CDR1 MDHEN, CDR2 SYDVKM. As DNA, the CDR3 is TGTGCCAGCACGGGGGAAATCCCCTACGAGCAGTACTTC. The encoded protein is CASTGEIPYEQYF.

This clone was recorded a few times. This chain uses TRBV9 with TRBJ1-1, with TRBD1 matching over 8 bases. Losses at the gene ends were 4 bases for V and 9 bases for J; bases not matched to a gene: 8. CDR3 length equals 13 residues. CDR1 is SGDLS, CDR2 YYNGEE, per germline. In DNA, the CDR3 is TGTGCCAGCAGCCCCATAGGACAGGGTCAAGCTTTCTTT. This encodes CASSPIGQGQAFF. Complete variable domain (other parts from reference TRBV9 and TRBJ1-1): DSGVTQTPKHLITATGQRVTLRCSPRSGDLSVYWYQQSLDQGLQFLIQYYNGEERAKGNILERFSAQQFPDLHSELNLSSLELGDSALYFCASSPIGQGQAFFGQGTRLTVV.

The J gene is TRBJ2-5, the V gene TRBV20-1; D gene unclear. CDR3 length: 10 residues. Germline V gene lookup returns CDR1 DFQATT and CDR2 SNEGSKA (reference sequence). Trimming left V 6 bases short and J 2 bases short, with 4 bases between. CDR3 DNA: TGCAGTGCCGGGCAAGAGACCCAGTACTTC. Amino acids: CSAGQETQYF.

The CDR3 DNA follows: TGTGCCAGCAGCTGGGCGGGGGCAAGTTTGAATTCACCCCTCCACTTT. Its translation: CASSWAGASLNSPLHF. This chain joins TRBV7-2 and TRBJ1-6; a possible D gene is TRBD1 (6 bases). V lost 4 bases and J 7 bases, leaving 17 bases between the germline ends. The CDR3 loop spans 16 amino acids. Germline-derived CDR1 and CDR2 are SGHTA and FQGNSA. Full variable domain (missing parts from reference TRBV7-2 and TRBJ1-6): GAGVSQSPSNKVTEKGKDVELRCDPISGHTALYWYRQSLGQGLEFLIYFQGNSAPDKSGLPSDRFSAERTGGSVSTLTIQRTQQEDSAVYLCASSWAGASLNSPLHFGNGTRLTVT.

The CDR3 DNA reads TGTGCCAGTAGACAACAGGGTTCTAATTCACCCCTCCACTTT. Translation gives CASRQQGSNSPLHF. This chain joins TRBV19 and TRBJ1-6; D is perhaps TRBD1 (6 bases). The CDR3 contains 14 residues. Per germline, CDR1 LNHDA and CDR2 SQIVND (reference sequence). The germline V and J ends were trimmed by 6 bases and 6 bases, with 12 bases remaining between them.

V and J are TRBV9 and TRBJ2-1; D is possibly TRBD2 (6 bases). This CDR3 has 16 residues. V lost 4 bases, J lost 3 bases, and 17 bases lay in between. Germline assignment: CDR1 SGDLS and CDR2 YYNGEE. The CDR3 is CASSPPGGPFYNEQFF. CDR3 sequence (DNA): TGTGCCAGCAGCCCCCCCGGGGGACCCTTCTACAATGAGCAGTTCTTC.

CDR3 protein: CASRIGTSGPYEQYF. CDR3 DNA sequence: TGTGCCAGCAGAATCGGGACTAGCGGGCCGTACGAGCAGTACTTC. This sequence joins TRBV27 and TRBJ2-7; 12 nucleotides match TRBD2. J lost 4 bases, V lost 6 bases, and 7 bases had no gene match. The CDR3 consists of 15 residues. Germline assignment: CDR1 MNHEY and CDR2 SMNVEV (reference sequence).

The chain carries TRBV12-1 and TRBJ1-5; the table assigns TRBD1, which was not confirmed against the DNA. TRBV12-1 has pseudogene status. The CDR3 has 15 residues. CDR3 sequence reads: CASSPWRRANQPQHF. The CDR3 DNA follows: TGTGCCAGCAGCCCCTGGCGCAGGGCTAATCAGCCCCAGCATTTT.

This clone has a handful of counts. The chain has TRBV5-4 and TRBJ1-1, with 9 bases aligning to TRBD1. This CDR3 spans 15 amino acids. The germline V gene has CDR1 SGHNT and CDR2 YYREEE (reference sequence). V lost 4 bases, J lost 4 bases, and 8 bases stayed unmatched. In DNA form, the CDR3 reads TGTGCCAGCAGCCTTGGGGACAGGGCGGGCACTGAAGCTTTCTTT. It translates to CASSLGDRAGTEAFF.

This chain connects TRBV11-1 to TRBJ1-2; maybe TRBD1 (6 bases). Germline lookup yields CDR1 SGHAT and CDR2 FQDESV (reference sequence). V was cut by 5 bases and J by 2 bases, with 12 bases left in between. This CDR3 spans 14 amino acids. DNA of the CDR3: TGTGCCAGCAGCGATGGACAGACGAACTATGGCTACACCTTC. Amino acid sequence: CASSDGQTNYGYTF.

The chain carries TRBV11-2 and TRBJ2-3, with a tentative D call TRBD1 (5 bases). The CDR3 loop spans 13 amino acids. V was shortened by 3 bases and J by 3 bases, with 7 bases between the two germline ends. Germline V gene data show CDR1 as SGHAT and CDR2 as FQNNGV. The CDR3 sequence is CASSLGLTDTQYF. In DNA, the CDR3 is TGTGCCAGCAGCTTGGGGCTGACAGATACGCAGTATTTT.

The V and J genes are TRBV19 and TRBJ1-1; D might be TRBD1 (5 bases). Germline V CDR1 and CDR2: LNHDA, SQIVND (reference sequence). V gave up 2 bases and J gave up 6 bases, with 19 bases separating them. The CDR3 consists of 16 residues. The chain's CDR3 is CASSIHRGLGDAEAFF. DNA for the CDR3: TGTGCCAGTAGTATACACCGGGGACTCGGGGACGCTGAAGCTTTCTTT.

The genes are TRBV5-6 and TRBJ1-2; D remains ambiguous. The CDR3 sequence is 12 residues long. Trimming stripped 0 bases from V and 6 bases from J, with 6 bases between. Germline V gene sequence: CDR1 SGHDT, CDR2 YYEEEE. The CDR3 loop reads CASSLGSDGYTF. The CDR3 DNA follows: TGTGCCAGCAGCTTGGGGTCAGATGGCTACACCTTC.